These 4 T cell receptor beta chains originate from one sample sequenced in a study of T cells after yellow fever vaccination. Via MiXCR, TCRdb re-called the 5' RACE reads, giving one row per CDR3 protein. The sample has about 340,000 distinct CDR3 sequences, approximately 4% seen once. The sequencing here drew on PBMCs, taken 5 days after the yellow fever booster vaccination. Every receptor here comes from a man younger than 30 who received the YFV17D yellow fever vaccine.

This clonotype has ten or more counts. V and J are TRBV4-1 and TRBJ2-1; no reliable D call. Germline CDR1 MGHRA, CDR2 YSYEKL. The length of the CDR3 is 13 residues. V was pared by 6 bases and J by 2 bases, with 8 bases between. The CDR3 region is CASSRGTYNEQFF. The CDR3 coding sequence is TGCGCCAGCAGTCGCGGCACCTACAATGAGCAGTTCTTC.

This clonotype has a handful of counts. The CDR3 loop reads CASSPDRGRTEAFF. CDR3 bases: TGTGCCAGCAGCCCTGACAGGGGGCGGACTGAAGCTTTCTTT. The chain links TRBV6-5 to TRBJ1-1; TRBD1 agrees at 10 bases. V was pared by 6 bases and J by 5 bases, with 6 bases of the junction left unmatched. In germline, CDR1 is MNHEY, CDR2 SVGAGI. The CDR3 extends over 14 amino acids.

This clonotype was observed a handful of times. The rearrangement links TRBV11-3 to TRBJ2-1, with D possibly matching TRBD2 (5 bases). From germline, CDR1 is SGHNT and CDR2 YENEEA. Between the trimmed V and J ends, which lost 3 bases and 7 bases, there was a span of 7 bases. The CDR3 extends over 12 amino acids. In DNA form, the CDR3 reads TGTGCCAGCAGCTTGAGGGCAAATGAGCAGTTCTTC. Translating gives CASSLRANEQFF.

This clonotype was seen more than once but under ten times. The chain recombines TRBV29-1 with TRBJ2-3; TRBD2 matches 8 bases. V lost 0 bases, J lost 2 bases, and 13 bases stayed unmatched. Germline V gene lookup returns CDR1 SQVTM and CDR2 ANQGSEA. There are 18 residues in the CDR3. CDR3 DNA: TGCAGCGTTGAAGATCCTGTTAAGAGCGGGGGATCCACAGATACGCAGTATTTT. It specifies CSVEDPVKSGGSTDTQYF.